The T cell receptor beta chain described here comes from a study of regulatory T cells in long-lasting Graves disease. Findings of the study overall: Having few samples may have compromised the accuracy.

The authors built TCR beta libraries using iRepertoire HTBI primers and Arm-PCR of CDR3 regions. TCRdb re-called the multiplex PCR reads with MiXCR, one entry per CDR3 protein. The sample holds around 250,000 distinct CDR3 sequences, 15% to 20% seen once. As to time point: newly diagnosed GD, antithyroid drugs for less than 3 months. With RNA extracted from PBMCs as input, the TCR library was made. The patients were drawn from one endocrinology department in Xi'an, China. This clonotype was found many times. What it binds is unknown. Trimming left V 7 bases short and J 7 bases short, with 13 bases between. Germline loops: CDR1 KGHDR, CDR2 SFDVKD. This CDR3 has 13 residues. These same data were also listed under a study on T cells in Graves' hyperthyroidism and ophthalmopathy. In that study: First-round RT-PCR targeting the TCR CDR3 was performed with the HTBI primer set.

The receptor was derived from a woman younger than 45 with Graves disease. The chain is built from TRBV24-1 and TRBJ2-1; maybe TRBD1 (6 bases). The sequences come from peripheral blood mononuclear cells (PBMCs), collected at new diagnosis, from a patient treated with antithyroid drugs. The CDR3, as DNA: TGTGCCACCAGCACGGACAGTCGAAATGAGCAGTTCTTC. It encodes CATSTDSRNEQFF.